One and the same sample provided the 5 T cell receptor beta chains below, sequenced in a study of blood T cell repertoires in COVID-19. Method: immunoSEQ multiplex PCR; TCRdb's copy keeps in-frame clones and lacks some. This sample has some 180,000 clones, with roughly 82% found just once. Sequenced material: peripheral blood. All receptors come from a woman aged 60-75 years with COVID-19, enrolled during active disease.

The V and J genes are TRBV7-2 and TRBJ2-7, with 11 bases lining up with TRBD2. Germline V CDR1 and CDR2: SGHTA, FQGNSA. The CDR3 runs to 15 residues. V was clipped by 2 bases and J by 5 bases; unmatched bases: 5. CDR3 residues: CASSLTSGRLHEQYF. The CDR3 region has the DNA TGTGCCAGCAGCTTAACTAGCGGGAGACTCCACGAGCAGTACTTC.

This chain joins TRBV15 and TRBJ1-6, with unresolved D. This CDR3 has 12 amino acids. The germline CDR1 and CDR2 sequences are LNHNV and YYDKDF (reference sequence). V was pared by 8 bases and J by 6 bases, with 8 bases between. In nucleotides, the CDR3 is TGTGCCACCCGACTTAGTAATTCACCCCTCCACTTT. Encoded protein: CATRLSNSPLHF.

The chain couples TRBV19 to TRBJ2-1; no firm D call. The V end was cut by 7 bases, the J end by 9 bases, with 16 bases between. The CDR3 is 13 residues long. CDR1 LNHDA and CDR2 SQIVND come from the germline V gene (reference sequence). CDR3 DNA: TGTGCCAGTACCCTCACGAGCGTTCGTGAGCAGTTCTTC. This sequence encodes CASTLTSVREQFF.

This chain links TRBV4-3 with TRBJ2-2; D ambiguous. The CDR3 contains 14 residues. Per the germline V gene, CDR1 is LGHNA and CDR2 is YSLEER. V lost 2 bases to trimming and J lost 1 base, with 5 bases between them. CDR3 sequence (DNA): TGCGCCAGCAGCCAAATCGGGAACACCGGGGAGCTGTTTTTT. Translation gives CASSQIGNTGELFF.

The rearrangement uses TRBV3-1 (or the pseudogene TRBV3-2) and TRBJ1-3, with TRBD1 matching over 7 bases. The CDR3 is 17 residues long. The V gene's germline CDR1 is LGHDT and CDR2 YNNKEL (reference sequence). The V segment lost 0 bases and the J segment 0 bases; nucleotides outside the gene matches: 5. The CDR3 here is CASSQEGTVRSGNTIYF. CDR3 bases: TGTGCCAGCAGCCAAGAGGGGACAGTCCGCTCTGGAAACACCATATATTTT.